This TCR beta chain was captured in a study of cytomegalovirus exposure and HLA in healthy donors. Background on the study: In an early release, HLA-typed donors contributed roughly 85 million unique TCR sequences. Study results and limitations: Immune exposure information available was restricted to CMV serostatus. Through in vitro validation, three CMV-associated chains were shown to be specific for CMV antigens.

Looked up from germline, CDR1 is MNHEY and CDR2 is SMNVEV (reference sequence). V lost 7 bases and J lost 5, with 12 bases in between. The CDR3 is 12 amino acids. Comment on this clone: Antigen specificity is unknown.

PCR involved 60 Vbeta and 13 Jbeta primers. Sequencing used immunoSEQ multiplex PCR; TCRdb keeps in-frame clones, though not all of them. The table shows more than 150,000 clones, with 75% to 80% occurring only once. The sequencing input was PBMCs. The chain is built from TRBV27 and TRBJ2-7; TRBD1 is a possible D gene (6 bases). The receptor was isolated from a man in his forties or fifties in good health and CMV-seropositive. DNA of the CDR3: TGTGCCAGCAAGGGCAGGGGAAACGAGCAGTACTTC. Its protein is CASKGRGNEQYF.